One sample yielded the 2 T cell receptor beta chains listed below, sequenced in a study of T cell responses to AZD1222 COVID-19 vaccine (dated by TCRdb to the early 2020s). The time point label, read with the paper, signifies: about 28 days (+/-7) after the second vaccine dose. Library preparation was by the immunoSEQ multiplex PCR assay. TCRdb carries this immuneACCESS record with in-frame sequences only. Its versions omit some clonotypes, under half of them owing to an unresolved V gene in the studies checked, with the rest unexplained. Recorded for this sample are 200,000 or so clones; over 85% of them occurred a single time. Over 0.95% of the sample comes from the top ten. The material was peripheral blood, obtained 28 days after the second AZD1222 dose. The source of these receptors is an adult who received the AZD1222 COVID-19 vaccine.

The chain joins TRBV5-1 to TRBJ1-6; 8 bases are shared with TRBD1. CDR3 length: 15 residues. J was trimmed by 8 bases and V by 6 bases; bases with no gene match: 10. Germline V gives CDR1 SGHRS, CDR2 YFSETQ. This CDR3 reads CASTGEQGEDSPLHF. CDR3 in DNA: TGCGCCAGCACAGGGGAACAGGGGGAAGATTCACCCCTCCACTTT.

The V and J genes are TRBV28 and TRBJ2-6; D ambiguous. V lost 5 bases and J 4 bases, leaving 9 bases between the germline ends. CDR3 length: 14 residues. Germline loops: CDR1 MDHEN, CDR2 SYDVKM. This CDR3 is CASSNTAGANVLTF. DNA of the CDR3: TGTGCCAGCAGTAACACAGCAGGGGCCAACGTCCTGACTTTC.